These T cell receptor beta chains were read from a single sample in a study of T cell repertoires in ileal Crohn's disease. The method was immunoSEQ multiplex PCR; TCRdb's version includes in-frame clones alone and lacks a portion of them. The data show thousands of clones, with 72% seen just once and more than 40% held by the top ten. Sequencing used ileal tissue. The receptors originated from an adult with Crohn's disease. The CDR3 runs from the conserved cysteine through the conserved F or W. A D gene is named only where the DNA matches it firmly. Not every row has a clone size; where given, it reads once, few, many or a size class.

TRBJ2-1,-,TRBV6-5,-,TGTGCCAGCAGTTATGGGAGGGGGGGACACAATGAGCAGTTCTTC,CASSYGRGGHNEQFF
TRBJ2-2,-,TRBV5-4,-,TGTGCCAGCAGCGTGAACAGGGGGGAGCTGTTTTTT,CASSVNRGELFF
TRBJ1-1,-,TRBV19,-,TGTGCCAGTAGTATAGATTACAGGTCTGAAGCTTTCTTT,CASSIDYRSEAFF
TRBJ2-3,-,TRBV18,TRBD1,TGTGCCAGCTTCTCTAACAGGGGTTCGGATACGCAGTATTTT,CASFSNRGSDTQYF
TRBJ1-6,-,TRBV7-2,TRBD1,TGTGCCAGCAGCTCAAGGACAGGCCATCTCCTCCACTTT,CASSSRTGHLLHF
TRBJ2-2,medium-sized,TRBV2,-,TGTGCCAGCAGTGAACCGGAAGCGCTGAACACCGGGGAGCTGTTTTTT,CASSEPEALNTGELFF
TRBJ2-1,-,TRBV7-9,-,TGTGCCAGCAGCTGGGGCAATGAGCAGTTCTTC,CASSWGNEQFF
TRBJ1-2,-,TRBV7-9,TRBD1,TGTGCCAGCAGCTTCGGGACAGATTATGGCTACACCTTC,CASSFGTDYGYTF
TRBJ2-2,few,TRBV7-8,TRBD2,TGTGCCAGCAGCTTCTCCGGGGGGGGAACCGGGGAGCTGTTTTTT,CASSFSGGGTGELFF
TRBJ1-2,-,TRBV29-1,-,TGCAGCGTTAGGGCAGAGTATGGCTACACCTTC,CSVRAEYGYTF
TRBJ2-7,once,TRBV4-3,TRBD1,TGCGCCAGCAGCGCCGGGACAGGGAGGTACGAGCAGTACTTC,CASSAGTGRYEQYF
TRBJ1-2,-,TRBV6-5,-,TGTGCCAGCAGTAACTATGGGAGGTACACCTTC,CASSNYGRYTF
TRBJ2-7,once,TRBV18,TRBD1,TGTGCCAGCTCACCTGGGACAGGGAAAACCTACGAGCAGTACTTC,CASSPGTGKTYEQYF
TRBJ2-6,-,TRBV27,-,TGTGCCAGCAGTTTAGGATCACTGCCCTCTGGGGCCAACGTCCTGACTTTC,CASSLGSLPSGANVLTF
TRBJ2-7,-,TRBV27,TRBD1,TGTGCCAGCAGTTCACTATGGACAGGGGGCGCGGACGAGCAGTACTTC,CASSSLWTGGADEQYF
TRBJ2-3,-,TRBV5-5,-,TGTGCCAGCAGCTACGACCGCCCCACAGATACGCAGTATTTT,CASSYDRPTDTQYF
TRBJ1-2,-,TRBV7-3,-,TGTGCCAGCAGCCCAGGTGGATCGATCTATGGCTACACCTTC,CASSPGGSIYGYTF
TRBJ2-7,-,TRBV19,-,TGTGCCAGTAGTGGGTCCGGGACCGTCCTTTACGAGCAGTACTTC,CASSGSGTVLYEQYF
TRBJ1-2,-,TRBV28,TRBD1,TGTGCCAGCAGTTTATTTTTTCGGGGACAGGGTCATGGCTACACCTTC,CASSLFFRGQGHGYTF
TRBJ2-5,-,TRBV5-1,TRBD1,TGCGCCAGCAGCGCAGGACAGGGACTCCAAGAGACCCAGTACTTC,CASSAGQGLQETQYF
TRBJ2-6,-,TRBV6-1,TRBD1,TGTGCCAGCAGAGCAGGGGGTTCTGGGGCCAACGTCCTGACTTTC,CASRAGGSGANVLTF
TRBJ2-5,-,TRBV29-1,-,TGCAGCACAAACGACGGGATCCAAGAGACCCAGTACTTC,CSTNDGIQETQYF
TRBJ1-2,-,TRBV28,-,TGTGCCAGCAGTTTGGGGGGGGCGGGGCCCCGCGACTATGGCTACACCTTC,CASSLGGAGPRDYGYTF
TRBJ1-2,few,TRBV7-9,-,TGTGCCAGCGCGCCAGGGGCTAAGGGCTATGGCTACACCTTC,CASAPGAKGYGYTF
TRBJ1-1,-,TRBV11-3,-,TGTGCCAGCAGCTCAGCGGGGTACACTGAAGCTTTCTTT,CASSSAGYTEAFF
TRBJ2-6,-,TRBV29-1,-,TGCAGCGTCGAAGCCTCTGGGGCCAACGTCCTGACTTTC,CSVEASGANVLTF
TRBJ1-2,-,TRBV6-1,-,TGTGCCAGCAGTGCACACGGCTATGGCTACACCTTC,CASSAHGYGYTF
TRBJ1-2,-,TRBV5-1,-,TGCGCCAGCAGCTTGGGTCGGGGGCCCTATGGCTACACCTTC,CASSLGRGPYGYTF
TRBJ1-6,-,TRBV6-1,-,TGTGCCAGCAGTGAAAACTTCTACGGAAATTCACCCCTCCACTTT,CASSENFYGNSPLHF
TRBJ2-7,-,TRBV4-1,-,TGCGCCAGCAGCCAAGACCTAGATCAGGGCAGCTCCTACGAGCAGTACTTC,CASSQDLDQGSSYEQYF
TRBJ2-3,-,TRBV5-1,TRBD2,TGCGCCAGCAGCTCACTAGGGAGGGCCACAGATACGCAGTATTTT,CASSSLGRATDTQYF
TRBJ1-2,-,TRBV28,-,TGTGCCAGCAGAAGCTATGGCTACACCTTC,CASRSYGYTF
TRBJ2-7,-,TRBV7-2,TRBD2,TGTGCCAGCAGCTCCGGGACTAGCGGGTTAGGGAGAGATTACGAGCAGTACTTC,CASSSGTSGLGRDYEQYF
TRBJ2-7,-,TRBV7-6,-,TGTGCCAGCAGCGGACTCGTCAACGAGCAGTACTTC,CASSGLVNEQYF
TRBJ1-1,-,TRBV6-5,-,TGTGCCAGCAGATCCTTAAAGACCGGGAACACTGAAGCTTTCTTT,CASRSLKTGNTEAFF
TRBJ1-2,-,TRBV29-1,-,TGCAGCGTTCGTACAGCCTATGGCTACACCTTC,CSVRTAYGYTF
TRBJ2-3,once,TRBV12-2,-,TGTGCAAGTCGCTTATCGAGGGTGACTACTGTGAAAGATACGCAGTATTTT,CASRLSRVTTVKDTQYF
TRBJ1-5,-,TRBV6-1,TRBD1,TGTGCCAGTACGGACAGGAGCAATCAGCCCCAGCATTTT,CASTDRSNQPQHF
TRBJ1-1,few,TRBV5-1,TRBD1,TGCGCCAGCAGAAGGGGACAGGCGATGAACACTGAAGCTTTCTTT,CASRRGQAMNTEAFF
TRBJ2-2,-,TRBV28,TRBD1,TGTGCCAGCAGTTTAGTGGGTTCAGGGGGCCTGAACGGGGAGCTGTTTTTT,CASSLVGSGGLNGELFF
TRBJ2-2,-,TRBV5-8,-,TGTGCCAGCAGCTACCAGGGTAACACCGGGGAGCTGTTTTTT,CASSYQGNTGELFF
TRBJ2-7,-,TRBV9,-,TGTGCCAGCAGCGTAGGAGTGGGGAATTTTGCCTACGAGCAGTACTTC,CASSVGVGNFAYEQYF